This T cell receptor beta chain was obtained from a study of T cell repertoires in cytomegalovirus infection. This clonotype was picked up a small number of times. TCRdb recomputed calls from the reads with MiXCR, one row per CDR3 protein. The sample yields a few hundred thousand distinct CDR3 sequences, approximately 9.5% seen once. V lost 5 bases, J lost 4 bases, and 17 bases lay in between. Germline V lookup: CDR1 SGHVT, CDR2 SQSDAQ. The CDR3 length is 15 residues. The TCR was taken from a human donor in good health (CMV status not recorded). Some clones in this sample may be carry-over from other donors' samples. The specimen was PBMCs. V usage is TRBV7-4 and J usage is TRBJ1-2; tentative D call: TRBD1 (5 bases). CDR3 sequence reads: CASSTPGERVYGYTF. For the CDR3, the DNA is TGTGCCAGCAGCACCCCGGGGGAAAGGGTCTATGGCTACACCTTC.